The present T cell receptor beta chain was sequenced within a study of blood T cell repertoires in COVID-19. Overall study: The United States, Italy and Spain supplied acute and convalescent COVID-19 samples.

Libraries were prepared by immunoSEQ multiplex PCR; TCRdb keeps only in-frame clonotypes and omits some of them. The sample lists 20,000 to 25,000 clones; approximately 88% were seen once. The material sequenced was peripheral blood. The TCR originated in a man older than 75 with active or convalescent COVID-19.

The CDR3 loop is CASSSSGGQIEKLFF. CDR3 nucleotides: TGTGCCAGCAGCTCGTCGGGAGGTCAAATTGAAAAACTGTTTTTT. J is TRBJ1-4 and V is TRBV7-6, with D uncertain. The germline CDR1 and CDR2 sequences are SGHVS and FNYEAQ. This CDR3 has 15 amino acids. Trimming left V 4 bases short and J 7 bases short, with 16 bases between. The full variable domain, in which reference TRBV7-6 and TRBJ1-4 provide the parts outside the CDR3, is GAGVSQSPRYKVTKRGQDVALRCDPISGHVSLYWYRQALGQGPEFLTYFNYEAQQDKSGLPNDRFSAERPEGSISTLTIQRTEQRDSAMYRCASSSSGGQIEKLFFGSGTQLSVL.